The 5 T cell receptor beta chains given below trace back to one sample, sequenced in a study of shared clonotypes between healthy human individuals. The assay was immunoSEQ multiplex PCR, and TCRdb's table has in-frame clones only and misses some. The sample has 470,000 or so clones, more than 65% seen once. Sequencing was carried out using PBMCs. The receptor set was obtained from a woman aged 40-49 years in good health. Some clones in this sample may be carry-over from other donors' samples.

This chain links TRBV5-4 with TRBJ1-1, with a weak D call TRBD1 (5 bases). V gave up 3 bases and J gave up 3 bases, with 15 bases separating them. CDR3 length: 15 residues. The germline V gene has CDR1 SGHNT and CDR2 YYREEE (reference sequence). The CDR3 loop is CASSSKQAADTEAFF. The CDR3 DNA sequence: TGTGCCAGCAGCTCCAAACAGGCGGCGGACACTGAAGCTTTCTTT. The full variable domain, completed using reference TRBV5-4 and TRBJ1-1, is ETGVTQSPTHLIKTRGQQVTLRCSSQSGHNTVSWYQQALGQGPQFIFQYYREEENGRGNFPPRFSGLQFPNYSSELNVNALELDDSALYLCASSSKQAADTEAFFGQGTRLTVV.

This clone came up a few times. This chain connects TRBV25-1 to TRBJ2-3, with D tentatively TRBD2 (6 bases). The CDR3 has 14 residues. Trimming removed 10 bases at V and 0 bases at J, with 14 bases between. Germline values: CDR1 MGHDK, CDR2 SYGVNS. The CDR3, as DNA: TGTGCCACCCTTGGCGGGACCAGCACAGATACGCAGTATTTT. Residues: CATLGGTSTDTQYF.

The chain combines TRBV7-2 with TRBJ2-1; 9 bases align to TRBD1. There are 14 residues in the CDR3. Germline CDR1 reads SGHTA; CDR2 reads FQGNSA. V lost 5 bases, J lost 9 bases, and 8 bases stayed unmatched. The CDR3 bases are TGTGCCAGCAGCCCGGGGGACAGGGCGGCTGAGCAGTTCTTC. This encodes CASSPGDRAAEQFF.

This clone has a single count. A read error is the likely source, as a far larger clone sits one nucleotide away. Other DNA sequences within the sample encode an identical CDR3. The CDR3 is CASSEEPGADSGYGYTF. In nucleotides, the CDR3 is TGTGCCAGCAGTGAAGAGCCAGGGGCCGATTCGGGCTATGGCTACACCTTC. The genes are TRBV25-1 and TRBJ1-2; possible D gene TRBD1, 6 bases. The CDR3 totals 17 residues. The V and J ends lost 2 bases and 4 bases respectively, with 20 bases between them. Per the germline V gene, CDR1 is MGHDK and CDR2 is SYGVNS.

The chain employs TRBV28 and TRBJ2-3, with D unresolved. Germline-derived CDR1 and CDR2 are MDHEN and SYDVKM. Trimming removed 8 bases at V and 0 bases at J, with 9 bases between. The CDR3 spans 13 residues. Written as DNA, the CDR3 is TGTGCCAGCCTAATGCTTAGCACAGATACGCAGTATTTT. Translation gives CASLMLSTDTQYF.